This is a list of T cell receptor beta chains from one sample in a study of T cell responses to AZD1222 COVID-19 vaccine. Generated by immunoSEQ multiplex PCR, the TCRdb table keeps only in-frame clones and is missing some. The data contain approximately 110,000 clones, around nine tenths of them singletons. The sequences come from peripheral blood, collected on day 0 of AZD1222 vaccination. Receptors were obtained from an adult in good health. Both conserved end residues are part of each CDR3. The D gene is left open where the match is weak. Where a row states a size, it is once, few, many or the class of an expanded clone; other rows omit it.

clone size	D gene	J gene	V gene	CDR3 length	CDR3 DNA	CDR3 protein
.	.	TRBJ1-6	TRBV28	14	TGTGCCAGCGCTCGTCCGGTGCAAGGATCACCCCTCCACTTT	CASARPVQGSPLHF
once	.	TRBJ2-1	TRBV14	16	TGTGCCAGCAGCCCCGCGGGTTTTAGTACCTACAATGAGCAGTTCTTC	CASSPAGFSTYNEQFF
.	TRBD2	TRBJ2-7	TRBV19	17	TGTGCCAGTAGTATAGTACTAGCGGGGCCTATAACCTACGAGCAGTACTTC	CASSIVLAGPITYEQYF
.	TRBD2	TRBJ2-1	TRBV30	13	TGTGCCTGGAGTCGGGGACTAGCGGGGACGCAGTTCTTC	CAWSRGLAGTQFF
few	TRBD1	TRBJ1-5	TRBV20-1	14	TGCAGTGCTAGTCAACAGGGGGCGAATCAGCCCCAGCATTTT	CSASQQGANQPQHF
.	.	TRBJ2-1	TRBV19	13	TGTGCCACCGCGCGAGTCCTTTACAATGAGCAGTTCTTC	CATARVLYNEQFF
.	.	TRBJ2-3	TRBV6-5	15	TGTGCCAGCTGCCGGGGGGCGCGTAGCACAGATACGCAGTATTTT	CASCRGARSTDTQYF
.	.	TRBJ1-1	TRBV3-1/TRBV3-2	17	TGTGCCAGCAGCCAAGGGAGGGTTGGTATGCTGAACACTGAAGCTTTCTTT	CASSQGRVGMLNTEAFF
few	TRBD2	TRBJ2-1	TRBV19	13	TGTGCCAGTAGTGTGGGGGAGGGCTATGAGCAGTTCTTC	CASSVGEGYEQFF
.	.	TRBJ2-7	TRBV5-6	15	TGTGCCAGCAGTTACCTTAGGGGACCTTCCTACGAGCAGTACTTC	CASSYLRGPSYEQYF
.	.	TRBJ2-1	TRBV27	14	TGTGCCAGCAGCCCGGGACTTTCCTACAATGAGCAGTTCTTC	CASSPGLSYNEQFF
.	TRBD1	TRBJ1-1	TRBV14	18	TGTGCCAGCAGCCAAGATATACGACAGGGTGGTAGGAACACTGAAGCTTTCTTT	CASSQDIRQGGRNTEAFF
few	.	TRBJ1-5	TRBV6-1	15	TGTGCCAGCAGTGACGGGGGAGTTAGCAATCAGCCCCAGCATTTT	CASSDGGVSNQPQHF
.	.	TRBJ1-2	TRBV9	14	TGTGCCAGCAGCGTAGGGGAGGGGTACTATGGCTACACCTTC	CASSVGEGYYGYTF
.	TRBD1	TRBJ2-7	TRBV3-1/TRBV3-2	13	TGTGCCAGCAGGGGACAGGTAGCCTACGAGCAGTACTTC	CASRGQVAYEQYF
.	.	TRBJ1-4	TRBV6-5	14	TGTGCCAGCAGTACAGTAGCAACTAATGAAAAACTGTTTTTT	CASSTVATNEKLFF
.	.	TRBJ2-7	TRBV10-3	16	TGTGCCATCAGTGAATTATCAGGAACTAGCAACTACGAGCAGTACTTC	CAISELSGTSNYEQYF
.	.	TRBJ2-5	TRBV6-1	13	TGTGCCAGCAGTGATTTGTGGGAAGAGACCCAGTACTTC	CASSDLWEETQYF
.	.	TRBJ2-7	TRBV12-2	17	TGTGCAAGTCGCCCCCGCTCGCGGCAGGGTCCCTACTACGAGCAGTACTTC	CASRPRSRQGPYYEQYF
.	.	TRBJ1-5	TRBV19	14	TGTGCCAGTAGCACGGACAGCCTCAATCAGCCCCAGCATTTT	CASSTDSLNQPQHF
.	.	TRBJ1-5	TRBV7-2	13	TGTGCCAGCAGCACTACAGGGAATCAGCCCCAGCATTTT	CASSTTGNQPQHF
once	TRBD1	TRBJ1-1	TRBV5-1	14	TGCGCCAGCAGCTTCAGCCAGGGGGGGGCTGAAGCTTTCTTT	CASSFSQGGAEAFF
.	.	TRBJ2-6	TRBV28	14	TGTGCCAGCAGGTCACAGGGTTGGTCCAACGTCCTGACTTTC	CASRSQGWSNVLTF
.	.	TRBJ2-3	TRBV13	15	TGTGCCAGCAGCCCCGGGGGACAGCTTACAGATACGCAGTATTTT	CASSPGGQLTDTQYF
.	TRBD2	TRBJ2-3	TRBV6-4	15	TGTGCCAGCAGTGACTCGGCGGGAGGGGGTGATACGCAGTATTTT	CASSDSAGGGDTQYF
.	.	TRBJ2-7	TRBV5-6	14	TGTGCCAGCAGCTTGACGGCAGCCTCCTACGAGCAGTACTTC	CASSLTAASYEQYF
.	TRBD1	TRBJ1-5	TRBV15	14	TGTGCCACCAGGGAGACAGGGAGTGTCCAGCCCCAGCATTTT	CATRETGSVQPQHF
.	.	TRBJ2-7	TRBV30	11	TGTGCCTGGGAGAATTACTACGAGCAGTACTTC	CAWENYYEQYF